There are many counts of the clone carrying this T cell receptor beta chain. What it binds is not known. These data come from a study of breast tumors, draining lymph nodes, adjacent tissues. Study-wide findings and caveats: Findings are consistent with lymph node origin and intratumoral expansion of most tumor T cells. Tumors had less TCR diversity than lymph nodes, more than nontumor tissue. Luminal-like breast cancer showed significantly greater tumor-nontumor repertoire similarity than basal-like breast cancer did.

Looked up from germline, CDR1 is DFQATT and CDR2 is SNEGSKA (reference sequence). The CDR3 is made up of 15 amino acids. Between the trimmed V and J ends, which lost 2 bases and 0 bases, there was a span of 14 bases. TCRdb reprocessed the multiplex PCR reads with MiXCR, giving one entry per CDR3 protein. The sample comprises more than 50,000 distinct CDR3 sequences, 57% of which are singletons, and roughly 19% rests with the top ten. The clonotype originates from a female donor with breast cancer. Some clones in this sample may be carry-over from other donors' samples. The specimen sequenced was breast tumor tissue. The V gene is TRBV20-1, the J gene TRBJ2-7; possibly TRBD2 for D (6 bases). CDR3 loop: CSARSSAGTSYEQYF. Here the CDR3 DNA reads TGCAGTGCTAGATCGTCGGCGGGGACCTCCTACGAGCAGTACTTC.